This is a list of T cell receptor beta chains from one sample in a study of cytomegalovirus exposure and HLA in healthy donors. Measured with immunoSEQ multiplex PCR; TCRdb has only the in-frame clones, and not every one. This table holds under 90,000 clones, roughly two thirds found once. The sample consisted of PBMCs. Every receptor here comes from a middle-aged man in good health and CMV-seropositive. Each CDR3 is given with its conserved first and last residue. Fields, in order: CDR3 protein, CDR3 DNA, J gene, D gene, V gene, clone size. A D gene is named only where the DNA matches it firmly. Not every row has a clone size; where given, it reads once, few, many or a size class.

CDR3aa: CASSSGTSLNEQFF; CDR3nt: TGTGCCAGCAGCTCGGGGACTAGTTTGAATGAGCAGTTCTTC; j_gene: TRBJ2-1; d_gene: TRBD2; v_gene: TRBV7-9; abundance: .
CDR3aa: CATRDSHNEKLFF; CDR3nt: TGTGCCACCAGGGACAGCCATAATGAAAAACTGTTTTTT; j_gene: TRBJ1-4; d_gene: TRBD1; v_gene: TRBV7-9; abundance: .
CDR3aa: CASSPSGGTAPLNTEAFF; CDR3nt: TGTGCCAGCTCACCTAGCGGAGGGACCGCCCCCCTGAACACTGAAGCTTTCTTT; j_gene: TRBJ1-1; d_gene: .; v_gene: TRBV18; abundance: .
CDR3aa: CASSPTLGQSSYNEQFF; CDR3nt: TGTGCCAGCTCACCGACCCTCGGACAGAGCTCCTACAATGAGCAGTTCTTC; j_gene: TRBJ2-1; d_gene: .; v_gene: TRBV18; abundance: .
CDR3aa: CASRVTFWDRGRYTF; CDR3nt: TGCGCCAGCAGGGTGACCTTTTGGGACAGGGGACGCTACACCTTC; j_gene: TRBJ1-2; d_gene: TRBD1; v_gene: TRBV4-1; abundance: .
CDR3aa: CASSVRIGLGASSGNTIYF; CDR3nt: TGTGCCAGCAGTGTACGTATAGGATTAGGAGCGAGCTCTGGAAACACCATATATTTT; j_gene: TRBJ1-3; d_gene: .; v_gene: TRBV6-1; abundance: few
CDR3aa: CASGLPGQNYGYTF; CDR3nt: TGTGCTAGTGGTTTGCCGGGACAGAACTATGGCTACACCTTC; j_gene: TRBJ1-2; d_gene: TRBD1; v_gene: TRBV12-5; abundance: .
CDR3aa: CASSTDRGDTEAFF; CDR3nt: TGCGCCAGCAGCACCGACAGGGGAGACACTGAAGCTTTCTTT; j_gene: TRBJ1-1; d_gene: TRBD1; v_gene: TRBV5-1; abundance: .
CDR3aa: CASRTQGYEQYF; CDR3nt: TGCGCCAGCCGGACACAGGGGTACGAGCAGTACTTC; j_gene: TRBJ2-7; d_gene: TRBD1; v_gene: TRBV4-1; abundance: .
CDR3aa: CASSVLAGNNEQFF; CDR3nt: TGTGCCAGTAGTGTGCTAGCGGGAAACAATGAGCAGTTCTTC; j_gene: TRBJ2-1; d_gene: TRBD2; v_gene: TRBV19; abundance: few